The 18 T cell receptor beta chains reported below all come from one sample, sequenced in a study of regulatory T cells in long-lasting Graves disease. Stated time point: persistent/refractory GD, antithyroid drugs over 5 years with positive TRAb. PBMC RNA was the source of the TCR library. The authors built TCR beta libraries using iRepertoire HTBI primers and Arm-PCR of CDR3 regions. TCRdb ran MiXCR on the multiplex PCR reads and lists one entry per CDR3 protein. This sample yields about 660,000 distinct CDR3 sequences, of which around 30% are seen a single time; 42% belongs to the top ten. The sample here was peripheral blood mononuclear cells (PBMCs), taken when the disease was refractory, from a patient treated with antithyroid drugs. These receptors were taken from a female donor with Graves disease.

The rearrangement uses TRBV6-4 and TRBJ1-1; D might be TRBD1 (6 bases). Germline V CDR1 and CDR2: MRHNA, SNTAGT. The CDR3 is made up of 15 amino acids. V lost 0 bases, J lost 1 base, and 9 bases lay in between. CDR3 sequence reads: CASSDSRTANTEAFF. CDR3 in DNA: TGTGCCAGCAGTGACTCAAGGACAGCGAACACTGAAGCTTTCTTT.

Ten or more counts support this clonotype. The CDR3 spells CASSPLGTISTGELFF. In DNA form, the CDR3 reads TGTGCCAGCAGTCCCCTAGGGACTATCTCCACCGGGGAGCTGTTTTTT. The chain recombines TRBV6-1 with TRBJ2-2; 7 bases are a match to TRBD2. Trimming removed 5 bases from V and 4 bases from J; junction bases left unmatched: 10. This CDR3 comprises 16 residues. Germline V gives CDR1 MNHNS, CDR2 SASEGT.

Concerning this clonotype itself: A much larger clone differs from this one at a single base, so this may be a read error. The chain couples TRBV6-2 or TRBV6-3 to TRBJ1-2; 8 nucleotides agree with TRBD1. The CDR3 is 12 residues long. In germline, CDR1 is MNHEY, CDR2 SVGEGT. This CDR3 reads CASRTGDYGYAF. The CDR3 DNA reads as TGTGCCAGCAGGACAGGGGACTATGGCTACGCCTTC.

This sequence joins TRBV18 and TRBJ2-2, with D perhaps TRBD2 (5 bases). This CDR3 comprises 14 residues. The V and J ends lost 3 bases and 4 bases respectively, with 9 bases between them. Per germline, CDR1 KGHSH and CDR2 LQKENI. The CDR3 nucleotides read TGTGCCAGCTCACCCTTGGACTTCACCGGGGAGCTGTTTTTT. Residues: CASSPLDFTGELFF.

CDR3 nucleotides: TGTGCCAGCAGTACCGACAGGGGGGGCTACACCTTC. It specifies CASSTDRGGYTF. This chain links TRBV12-3 or TRBV12-4 with TRBJ1-2; TRBD1 matches 9 bases. CDR3 length equals 12 residues. The J segment lost 8 bases and the V segment lost 5 bases, leaving 3 bases of the junction unmatched.

The V call is TRBV6-5, the J call TRBJ2-7; D perhaps matches TRBD2 (5 bases). V was trimmed by 2 bases and J by 0 bases, leaving 8 bases between them. Germline loops: CDR1 MNHEY, CDR2 SVGAGI. The CDR3 contains 14 residues. CDR3 coding DNA: TGTGCCAGCAGTTACGTAGAGGGCTCCTACGAGCAGTACTTC. Its translation: CASSYVEGSYEQYF.

J is TRBJ2-7 and V is TRBV11-2, with 10 bases identical to TRBD2. With 0 bases clipped from V and 4 bases from J, the junction kept 6 bases outside the gene matches. There are 16 residues in the CDR3. Germline V gene lookup returns CDR1 SGHAT and CDR2 FQNNGV. The CDR3 region is CASSLEVAGGLYEQYF. CDR3 nucleotide sequence: TGTGCCAGCAGCTTAGAGGTAGCGGGAGGATTGTACGAGCAGTACTTC.

The rearrangement uses TRBV20-1 and TRBJ1-5; 9 bases align to TRBD1. Germline loops: CDR1 DFQATT, CDR2 SNEGSKA (reference sequence). Trimming cost V 4 bases and J 0 bases; bases outside gene matches: 13. CDR3 size: 18 residues. CDR3 loop: CSAKYRDRAIYSNQPQHF. The CDR3 DNA is TGCAGTGCTAAGTACAGGGACAGGGCAATTTATAGCAATCAGCCCCAGCATTTT.

Notes on this clonotype: A much larger clone is a single base away; this may be a read error. The CDR3 nucleotides read TGTGCCAGCAGTGCGACATATAGCAATCAGCCCCAGCATTTT. It is translated as CASSATYSNQPQHF. This sequence joins TRBV6-1 and TRBJ1-5; D remains ambiguous. V gave up 4 bases and J gave up 0 bases, with 7 bases separating them. Germline V gives CDR1 MNHNS, CDR2 SASEGT. This CDR3 comprises 14 residues.

This clonotype was counted many times. The chain is built from TRBV12-3 or TRBV12-4 and TRBJ1-5; D perhaps matches TRBD1 (5 bases). V was clipped by 4 bases and J by 0 bases, with 10 bases between them. This CDR3 has 15 residues. CDR3 DNA sequence: TGTGCCAGCAGTTACGACAGCTATAGCAATCAGCCCCAGCATTTT. Translating it yields CASSYDSYSNQPQHF.

This chain links TRBV7-2 with TRBJ2-2, with 10 bases lining up with TRBD2. Germline-derived CDR1 and CDR2 are SGHTA and FQGNSA. V lost 2 bases, J lost 3 bases, and 3 bases stayed unmatched. This CDR3 contains 16 residues. The CDR3 sequence: CASSLSSGSYTGELFF. CDR3 bases: TGTGCCAGCAGCTTATCTAGCGGGAGTTACACCGGGGAGCTGTTTTTT.

This clonotype was found a few times. An end of the junction differs from the germline gene, which may be a read error. The V gene is TRBV20-1, the J gene TRBJ1-1; 7 bases fit TRBD1. The CDR3 is made up of 14 amino acids. Germline V lookup: CDR1 DFQATT, CDR2 SNEGSKA (reference sequence). CDR3: CSARPRDSRLEGFF. The CDR3 DNA reads as TGCAGTGCTAGGCCCCGGGACAGTCGGCTTGAAGGTTTCTTT.

Only a few counts were recorded for this clonotype. This chain joins TRBV6-5 and TRBJ1-1; possible D gene TRBD1, 6 bases. V lost 0 bases to trimming and J lost 0 bases, with 11 bases between them. CDR1 MNHEY and CDR2 SVGAGI come from the germline V gene. The CDR3 contains 16 residues. The CDR3 spells CASSYSGAGVNTEAFF. Written as DNA, the CDR3 is TGTGCCAGCAGTTACTCGGGGGCAGGGGTGAACACTGAAGCTTTCTTT.

Regarding this clonotype: Sequence at one end of the junction differs from germline and may be a read error. V is TRBV6-5 and J is TRBJ2-3; D is undetermined. The CDR3 runs to 13 residues. Germline V lookup: CDR1 MNHEY, CDR2 SVGAGI. Written as DNA, the CDR3 is TGCGCCAGCAGTGCCAGGATCGCAGATACGCAGTATTTT. Amino acids: CASSARIADTQYF.

The J gene is TRBJ2-1, the V gene TRBV5-1; 15 bases match TRBD2. Germline assignment: CDR1 SGHRS and CDR2 YFSETQ. V gave up 4 bases and J gave up 6 bases; unmatched junction bases: 5. The length of the CDR3 is 16 residues. As DNA, the CDR3 is TGCGCCAGCAGCCTCTGGACTAGCGGGAGGGCCAATGAGCAGTTCTTC. It is translated as CASSLWTSGRANEQFF.

This clonotype was recorded many times. The chain carries TRBV6-1 and TRBJ2-2; D gene uncertain. CDR3 length: 12 amino acids. The germline V gene encodes CDR1 MNHNS and CDR2 SASEGT. V lost 6 bases, J lost 6 bases, and 8 bases lay in between. CDR3 sequence (DNA): TGTGCCAGCAGATCGGGTGCCGGGGAGCTGTTTTTT. This encodes CASRSGAGELFF.

CDR3 nucleotide sequence: TGTGCCAGCAGATCTACTGGGGGTCATGGCTACACCTTC. Its protein product is CASRSTGGHGYTF. The J gene is TRBJ1-2, the V gene TRBV7-9; possibly TRBD1 for D (5 bases). The V end was cut by 6 bases, the J end by 6 bases, with 14 bases between. Germline CDR1 is SEHNR and CDR2 is FQNEAQ (reference sequence). The CDR3 loop spans 13 amino acids.

This clonotype appeared a single time. V usage is TRBV4-1 and J usage is TRBJ1-2; D is undetermined. With 0 bases removed from V and 8 bases from J, the gap between germline ends came to 16 bases. CDR1 MGHRA and CDR2 YSYEKL come from the germline V gene. The CDR3 sequence is 15 residues long. CDR3 nucleotide sequence: TGCGCCAGCAGCCAAGAAGTTAGGCCAAACGGGGGCTACACCTTC. Translating gives CASSQEVRPNGGYTF.